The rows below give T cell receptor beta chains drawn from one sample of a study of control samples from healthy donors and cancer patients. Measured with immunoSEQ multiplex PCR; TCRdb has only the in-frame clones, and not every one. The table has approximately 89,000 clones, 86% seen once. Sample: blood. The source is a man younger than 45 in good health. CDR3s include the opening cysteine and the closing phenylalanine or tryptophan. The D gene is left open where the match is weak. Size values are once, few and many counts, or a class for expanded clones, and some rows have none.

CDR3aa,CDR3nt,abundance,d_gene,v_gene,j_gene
CASSSDRGLGTQYF,TGCGCCAGCAGCTCTGACAGGGGGCTAGGGACCCAGTACTTC,once,TRBD1,TRBV10-1,TRBJ2-5
CASSLVNNYGYTF,TGTGCCAGCAGCTTGGTTAATAACTATGGCTACACCTTC,NA,NA,TRBV5-4,TRBJ1-2
CASSRDRVWGRETQYF,TGTGCCAGCAGTCGGGACAGGGTGTGGGGAAGGGAGACCCAGTACTTC,NA,TRBD1,TRBV25-1,TRBJ2-5
CASSDGVVASPLHF,TGTGCCAGTAGTGATGGGGTGGTGGCTTCACCCCTCCACTTT,NA,NA,TRBV19,TRBJ1-6
CASRWGTRGLEQFF,TGTGCCAGTAGATGGGGGACTAGAGGTCTGGAGCAGTTCTTC,NA,TRBD2,TRBV19,TRBJ2-1
CASSSGLAGVQETQYF,TGTGCCAGCAGCTCCGGACTAGCGGGGGTTCAAGAGACCCAGTACTTC,once,TRBD2,TRBV11-2,TRBJ2-5
CASSVGPGSMNTEAFF,TGTGCCAGCAGTGTAGGGCCAGGGAGTATGAACACTGAAGCTTTCTTT,NA,NA,TRBV2,TRBJ1-1
CASSMSAGAGQPQHF,TGTGCCAGTAGTATGAGTGCGGGGGCTGGTCAGCCCCAGCATTTT,NA,NA,TRBV19,TRBJ1-5
CASSKGYPGQHYNEQFF,TGTGCCAGCAGCAAGGGTTACCCGGGACAGCACTACAATGAGCAGTTCTTC,NA,NA,TRBV21-1,TRBJ2-1
CASSIWTGDNSPLHF,TGTGCCAGCAGTATATGGACAGGGGACAATTCACCCCTCCACTTT,NA,TRBD1,TRBV28,TRBJ1-6
CASSPISSYNEQFF,TGTGCCAGCAGTCCGATTAGCTCCTACAATGAGCAGTTCTTC,once,NA,TRBV28,TRBJ2-1
CAWAGSGGYTF,TGTGCCTGGGCAGGGTCTGGTGGCTACACCTTC,NA,NA,TRBV30,TRBJ1-2
CASSSNRGTGELFF,TGTGCCAGCAGCTCAAACAGGGGAACCGGGGAGCTGTTTTTT,NA,TRBD1,TRBV7-2,TRBJ2-2
CASSSLGTVHYTDTQYF,TGTGCCAGCAGCTCCTTGGGCACAGTTCACTACACAGATACGCAGTATTTT,NA,NA,TRBV7-9,TRBJ2-3
CASSSPVETEAFF,TGTGCCAGCAGCTCCCCGGTCGAAACTGAAGCTTTCTTT,NA,NA,TRBV5-4,TRBJ1-1
CASSISAMASSGNTIYF,TGTGCCAGTAGTATCTCGGCCATGGCCAGCTCTGGAAACACCATATATTTT,NA,NA,TRBV19,TRBJ1-3
CASSFRDTRSPLHF,TGTGCCAGCAGTTTCCGGGACACCCGATCCCCCCTCCACTTT,few,NA,TRBV28,TRBJ1-6
CASSLTGGASTGELFF,TGCGCCAGCAGCTTGACTGGCGGGGCGAGCACCGGGGAGCTGTTTTTT,NA,NA,TRBV5-1,TRBJ2-2
CASRPPGQATTEAFF,TGTGCCAGCAGACCGCCGGGACAGGCGACCACTGAAGCTTTCTTT,NA,TRBD1,TRBV28,TRBJ1-1
CASSFGSSTDTQYF,TGTGCCAGCAGCTTCGGGTCTAGCACAGATACGCAGTATTTT,NA,NA,TRBV5-8,TRBJ2-3
CASSRDSKNTEAFF,TGCGCCAGCAGCCGGGACAGTAAGAACACTGAAGCTTTCTTT,NA,TRBD1,TRBV10-2,TRBJ1-1
CASSLRGAGETQYF,TGTGCCAGCAGCTTGCGGGGGGCTGGAGAGACCCAGTACTTC,NA,TRBD2,TRBV13,TRBJ2-5
CASSPPFTGDSNYGYTF,TGTGCCAGCAGCCCCCCCTTTACAGGGGACAGTAACTATGGCTACACCTTC,NA,TRBD1,TRBV7-9,TRBJ1-2
CATSREPGREAFF,TGTGCCACCAGCAGAGAACCGGGACGGGAAGCTTTCTTT,NA,NA,TRBV15,TRBJ1-1
CASSIVAGDANYGYTF,TGTGCCAGTAGTATAGTGGCGGGGGACGCTAACTATGGCTACACCTTC,NA,NA,TRBV19,TRBJ1-2
CASSETVSSGNTIYF,TGTGCCAGCAGTGAGACAGTGAGCTCTGGAAACACCATATATTTT,NA,NA,TRBV6-1,TRBJ1-3
CSVLTLEAFF,TGCAGCGTCCTGACCCTTGAAGCTTTCTTT,many,NA,TRBV29-1,TRBJ1-1
CASSLATGTRSTDTQYF,TGTGCCAGCAGCTTAGCGACCGGGACACGGAGCACAGATACGCAGTATTTT,NA,NA,TRBV7-2,TRBJ2-3
CATSDQTGVVNF,TGTGCCACCAGTGACCAGACAGGGGTGGTGAATTTT,NA,TRBD1,TRBV24-1,TRBJ1-3
CATSDPGPGNEQFF,TGTGCCACCAGTGACCCCGGCCCGGGGAATGAGCAGTTCTTC,NA,NA,TRBV24-1,TRBJ2-1
CASSLEGLGTDTQYF,TGCGCCAGCAGCTTGGAGGGACTAGGGACAGATACGCAGTATTTT,NA,TRBD2,TRBV5-1,TRBJ2-3
CASSLDVAKTNPFGELFF,TGCGCCAGCAGCTTGGATGTGGCGAAAACGAACCCCTTCGGGGAGCTGTTTTTT,NA,NA,TRBV5-1,TRBJ2-2
CASTTSQGGSTEAFF,TGCGCCAGCACGACTAGTCAGGGGGGGAGCACTGAAGCTTTCTTT,NA,TRBD1,TRBV5-1,TRBJ1-1
CASSLMRGAGNTIYF,TGTGCCAGCAGCCTCATGCGGGGGGCTGGAAACACCATATATTTT,NA,NA,TRBV14,TRBJ1-3
CASSSHDTGELFF,TGTGCCAGCAGTTCCCATGATACCGGGGAGCTGTTTTTT,NA,NA,TRBV27,TRBJ2-2
CASSQSVFGSEVPDTQYF,TGCGCCAGCAGTCAATCGGTTTTTGGGTCTGAGGTTCCAGATACGCAGTATTTT,NA,NA,TRBV23-1,TRBJ2-3
CASSSDSGGWNEQFF,TGTGCCAGCAGCTCAGATTCAGGGGGATGGAATGAGCAGTTCTTC,NA,TRBD1,TRBV11-3,TRBJ2-1
CASNEGGDYEQYF,TGTGCCAGTAACGAAGGAGGGGACTACGAGCAGTACTTC,NA,NA,TRBV19,TRBJ2-7
CALYLRGVSYEQYF,TGCGCCCTCTACCTCCGGGGAGTTTCCTACGAGCAGTACTTC,few,NA,TRBV10-1,TRBJ2-7
CASSIRDRGRPFKATNEKLFF,TGTGCCAGTAGTATCCGGGACAGGGGGCGACCGTTTAAGGCAACTAATGAAAAACTGTTTTTT,NA,TRBD1,TRBV19,TRBJ1-4
CASTLRPKGGSGEAFF,TGCGCCAGCACCTTGAGACCCAAAGGAGGGTCTGGTGAAGCTTTCTTT,NA,NA,TRBV5-1,TRBJ1-1
CASSFPLGSGYTF,TGTGCCAGCAGCTTCCCCTTGGGAAGTGGCTACACCTTC,NA,NA,TRBV7-9,TRBJ1-2
CAWSGGQGVYGYTF,TGTGCCTGGAGTGGCGGACAGGGTGTCTATGGCTACACCTTC,few,TRBD1,TRBV30,TRBJ1-2
CASSLNRYQSPQHF,TGTGCCAGCAGTTTGAACAGGTACCAATCGCCCCAGCATTTT,once,NA,TRBV6-6,TRBJ1-5
CASSLWGQENYGYTF,TGTGCCAGCAGTTTATGGGGACAGGAGAACTATGGCTACACCTTC,NA,TRBD1,TRBV28,TRBJ1-2
CASEGWRQGRVTYGYTF,TGTGCCAGCGAGGGTTGGAGACAGGGAAGGGTCACCTATGGCTACACCTTC,NA,TRBD1,TRBV7-9,TRBJ1-2
CASSLSVAPYTDTQYF,TGTGCCAGCAGTTTATCGGTAGCTCCTTACACAGATACGCAGTATTTT,NA,NA,TRBV28,TRBJ2-3
CASSQGVGRAGANVLTF,TGTGCCAGCAGCCAAGGAGTAGGGAGGGCTGGGGCCAACGTCCTGACTTTC,NA,TRBD2,TRBV4-2,TRBJ2-6
CASSIYGRVGANYGYTF,TGTGCCAGTAGTATTTATGGCAGGGTTGGAGCTAACTATGGCTACACCTTC,NA,NA,TRBV19,TRBJ1-2
CASREGGEFSYGYTF,TGTGCCAGCAGGGAGGGGGGGGAGTTCAGCTATGGCTACACCTTC,NA,NA,TRBV6-5,TRBJ1-2
CATSRDLVSGNTIYF,TGTGCCACCAGCAGAGATTTGGTTTCCGGAAACACCATATATTTT,NA,NA,TRBV15,TRBJ1-3
CASSLGGSQPQHF,TGTGCCAGCAGCTTGGGGGGCAGTCAGCCCCAGCATTTT,NA,NA,TRBV5-5,TRBJ1-5
CSALFGSFF,TGCAGTGCCTTATTTGGTTCTTTCTTT,NA,NA,TRBV20-1,TRBJ1-1
CASSPFQGRDTDTQYF,TGTGCCAGCAGTCCATTTCAGGGGCGGGACACAGATACGCAGTATTTT,NA,NA,TRBV25-1,TRBJ2-3
CASSPGQGHPYGYTF,TGTGCCAGCAGCCCAGGTCAAGGACACCCCTATGGCTACACCTTC,NA,NA,TRBV9,TRBJ1-2
CAMREVNTGELFF,TGTGCCATGAGGGAGGTCAACACCGGGGAGCTGTTTTTT,NA,NA,TRBV2,TRBJ2-2
CASSLTRVSTEAFF,TGTGCCAGCAGTTTAACCCGGGTGAGCACTGAAGCTTTCTTT,NA,NA,TRBV27,TRBJ1-1
CASSLRVGGGRYGYTF,TGTGCCAGCAGTCTCAGAGTCGGGGGCGGACGCTATGGCTACACCTTC,once,NA,TRBV3-1/TRBV3-2,TRBJ1-2
CAWSAYNSYEQYF,TGTGCCTGGAGTGCCTATAATTCCTACGAGCAGTACTTC,NA,NA,TRBV30,TRBJ2-7